This is a list of T cell receptor beta chains from one sample in a study of tumor-infiltrating lymphocytes in localized non-small cell lung cancer. Method: immunoSEQ multiplex PCR; TCRdb's copy keeps in-frame clones and lacks some. This table holds around 6,800 clones, over 60% found once. Sample: uninvolved lung tissue not adjacent to the tumor. All receptors derive from a human donor with non-small cell lung cancer. Both conserved end residues are part of each CDR3. Fields, in order: CDR3 DNA, CDR3 protein, D gene, J gene, V gene, clone size. D genes are given only for firm matches. Size is omitted from some rows. Given values are once, few, many or a class for expanded clones.

CDR3 DNA: TGTGCCAGCAGCTGGTCCATAGAGACCCAGTACTTC
CDR3 protein: CASSWSIETQYF
D gene: .
J gene: TRBJ2-5
V gene: TRBV5-6
clone size: .

CDR3 DNA: TGTGCCAGCATCAACAGAAACACCATATATTTT
CDR3 protein: CASINRNTIYF
D gene: .
J gene: TRBJ1-3
V gene: TRBV6-6
clone size: once

CDR3 DNA: TGCGCCAGCAGGTTTCTAGCGTCCTCCTACAATGAGCAGTTCTTC
CDR3 protein: CASRFLASSYNEQFF
D gene: .
J gene: TRBJ2-1
V gene: TRBV10-2
clone size: few

CDR3 DNA: TGTGCCAGCAGTTTGGACAGGGTGGTTGGCGAGCAGTACTTC
CDR3 protein: CASSLDRVVGEQYF
D gene: TRBD1
J gene: TRBJ2-7
V gene: TRBV28
clone size: few

CDR3 DNA: TGTGCCAGCAGTTCCAGGGGCTCTGGGGCCAACGTCCTGACTTTC
CDR3 protein: CASSSRGSGANVLTF
D gene: .
J gene: TRBJ2-6
V gene: TRBV27
clone size: .

CDR3 DNA: TGCGCCAGCAGTGAGTTGACAGGGGCCGGGGAGCTGTTTTTT
CDR3 protein: CASSELTGAGELFF
D gene: TRBD1
J gene: TRBJ2-2
V gene: TRBV10-1
clone size: once

CDR3 DNA: TGTGCCAGCAGCCGGGGACTAGCGGGAGTCTATGAGCAGTTCTTC
CDR3 protein: CASSRGLAGVYEQFF
D gene: TRBD2
J gene: TRBJ2-1
V gene: TRBV14
clone size: .

CDR3 DNA: TGTGCCAGCCGTCTCACAGATAACTATGGCTACACCTTC
CDR3 protein: CASRLTDNYGYTF
D gene: .
J gene: TRBJ1-2
V gene: TRBV7-9
clone size: few

CDR3 DNA: TGTGCCAGCGGACGGGCTACCGACCTCTACGAGCAGTACTTC
CDR3 protein: CASGRATDLYEQYF
D gene: .
J gene: TRBJ2-7
V gene: TRBV25-1
clone size: .

CDR3 DNA: TGTGCCAGCTTTAAGAGTCTCGGGGATACGCAGTATTTT
CDR3 protein: CASFKSLGDTQYF
D gene: .
J gene: TRBJ2-3
V gene: TRBV2
clone size: .

CDR3 DNA: TGTGCCAGCGGACGGAACACTGAAGCTTTCTTT
CDR3 protein: CASGRNTEAFF
D gene: .
J gene: TRBJ1-1
V gene: TRBV28
clone size: medium-sized

CDR3 DNA: TGTGCCAGCAGCACCCAGGGATCCACTGAAGCTTTCTTT
CDR3 protein: CASSTQGSTEAFF
D gene: .
J gene: TRBJ1-1
V gene: TRBV7-8
clone size: few

CDR3 DNA: TGTGCCAGCAGCTTATTATCCGGGTCCAACAATGAGCAGTTCTTC
CDR3 protein: CASSLLSGSNNEQFF
D gene: .
J gene: TRBJ2-1
V gene: TRBV5-6
clone size: once

CDR3 DNA: TGTGCCAGCAGTGAAGTCTTGGAGGCGGTTGGGACCCAGTACTTC
CDR3 protein: CASSEVLEAVGTQYF
D gene: .
J gene: TRBJ2-5
V gene: TRBV2
clone size: .

CDR3 DNA: TGTGCCAGCAGTGAAGAGGATGGGGCGTTCAACTATGGCTACACCTTC
CDR3 protein: CASSEEDGAFNYGYTF
D gene: .
J gene: TRBJ1-2
V gene: TRBV2
clone size: .

CDR3 DNA: TGTGCCAGCAGCGTAGGTACAGGGACGAACTATGGCTACACCTTC
CDR3 protein: CASSVGTGTNYGYTF
D gene: .
J gene: TRBJ1-2
V gene: TRBV9
clone size: .

CDR3 DNA: TGTGCCAGCAGCGCGGGGGGGGACAGCAGAAATCAGCCCCAGCATTTT
CDR3 protein: CASSAGGDSRNQPQHF
D gene: TRBD1
J gene: TRBJ1-5
V gene: TRBV9
clone size: .

CDR3 DNA: TGTGCCAGCAGCTTGGGACCAAACACAGATACGCAGTATTTT
CDR3 protein: CASSLGPNTDTQYF
D gene: .
J gene: TRBJ2-3
V gene: TRBV5-4
clone size: .

CDR3 DNA: TGTGCCAGCAGCTTAGTCAGGGGGCGCGGCGCCTACGAGCAGTACTTC
CDR3 protein: CASSLVRGRGAYEQYF
D gene: TRBD1
J gene: TRBJ2-7
V gene: TRBV13
clone size: .

CDR3 DNA: TGTGCCAGCAGCTTAAATCCAACAGAGACCCAGTACTTC
CDR3 protein: CASSLNPTETQYF
D gene: .
J gene: TRBJ2-5
V gene: TRBV5-6
clone size: few

CDR3 DNA: TGTGCCAGTAACAATGTCGGGGGCACAGATACGCAGTATTTT
CDR3 protein: CASNNVGGTDTQYF
D gene: .
J gene: TRBJ2-3
V gene: TRBV19
clone size: .

CDR3 DNA: TGTGCCAGCAGCTTCCAGGGGGGTTCGGGACAGCCCCAGCATTTT
CDR3 protein: CASSFQGGSGQPQHF
D gene: TRBD1
J gene: TRBJ1-5
V gene: TRBV11-2
clone size: .

CDR3 DNA: TGTGCCAGCAGTGAACCAGGGTATTACACTGAAGCTTTCTTT
CDR3 protein: CASSEPGYYTEAFF
D gene: .
J gene: TRBJ1-1
V gene: TRBV6-1
clone size: .

CDR3 DNA: TGCAGCTCCCGCGGTGGCCCTGAATCGGCAGATACGCAGTATTTT
CDR3 protein: CSSRGGPESADTQYF
D gene: .
J gene: TRBJ2-3
V gene: TRBV29-1
clone size: .

CDR3 DNA: TGTGCCATCAGTGAAGGGGGACTAGCCGAGACCCAGTACTTC
CDR3 protein: CAISEGGLAETQYF
D gene: TRBD2
J gene: TRBJ2-5
V gene: TRBV10-3
clone size: .

CDR3 DNA: TGTGCCAGCAGCGTAGAGGAGGGAAACACCATATATTTT
CDR3 protein: CASSVEEGNTIYF
D gene: .
J gene: TRBJ1-3
V gene: TRBV9
clone size: .

CDR3 DNA: TGCGCCAGCAGCTTGAGAGGGGTCGGCACAGATACGCAGTATTTT
CDR3 protein: CASSLRGVGTDTQYF
D gene: .
J gene: TRBJ2-3
V gene: TRBV5-1
clone size: .

CDR3 DNA: TGTGCCAGCAGCTTAGGGGGACGGCGGGCGTTCTTC
CDR3 protein: CASSLGGRRAFF
D gene: .
J gene: TRBJ2-1
V gene: TRBV11-2
clone size: .

CDR3 DNA: TGTGCCAGCAGTTTACGAACCGGAGCCGGGTCCCAGCATTTT
CDR3 protein: CASSLRTGAGSQHF
D gene: .
J gene: TRBJ1-5
V gene: TRBV28
clone size: .

CDR3 DNA: TGTGCCAGCAGCTTAGAGACAGGGCGCGAGCAGTACTTC
CDR3 protein: CASSLETGREQYF
D gene: TRBD1
J gene: TRBJ2-7
V gene: TRBV11-3
clone size: .

CDR3 DNA: TGTGCCAGCAGTCCAGGGGGCGAGCAGTACTTC
CDR3 protein: CASSPGGEQYF
D gene: TRBD1
J gene: TRBJ2-7
V gene: TRBV2
clone size: .

CDR3 DNA: TGTGCCAGTAGAGCGGGCAGGGGTAAGTCCTACAATGAGCAGTTCTTC
CDR3 protein: CASRAGRGKSYNEQFF
D gene: .
J gene: TRBJ2-1
V gene: TRBV19
clone size: few

CDR3 DNA: TGTGCCAGCACCATCCAACTAGCGGGAGGGCAAGAGACCCAGTACTTC
CDR3 protein: CASTIQLAGGQETQYF
D gene: TRBD2
J gene: TRBJ2-5
V gene: TRBV28
clone size: .

CDR3 DNA: TGTGCCAGCAGCTTAGTACAGGGGGGCAATCAGCCCCAGCATTTT
CDR3 protein: CASSLVQGGNQPQHF
D gene: TRBD1
J gene: TRBJ1-5
V gene: TRBV7-2
clone size: .

CDR3 DNA: TGTGCCAGCAAACTGGCCGGGGAGCTGTTTTTT
CDR3 protein: CASKLAGELFF
D gene: .
J gene: TRBJ2-2
V gene: TRBV7-2
clone size: .

CDR3 DNA: TGTGCCAGCAGCAAAAAACGTAGCGGGAGCTACGAGCAGTACTTC
CDR3 protein: CASSKKRSGSYEQYF
D gene: .
J gene: TRBJ2-7
V gene: TRBV21-1
clone size: few

CDR3 DNA: TGCGCCAGCAGGTGGCAGGGATGTAGAGTGGCCAAAAACATTCAGTACTTC
CDR3 protein: CASRWQGCRVAKNIQYF
D gene: .
J gene: TRBJ2-4
V gene: TRBV10-1
clone size: .

CDR3 DNA: TGTGCCAGCAGCCGTTGGACTAGAGCCCCCGGGGAGCTGTTTTTT
CDR3 protein: CASSRWTRAPGELFF
D gene: TRBD2
J gene: TRBJ2-2
V gene: TRBV13
clone size: .

CDR3 DNA: TGTGCCAGCAGCTTAGGCGGGGGGACGGATTATAATTCACCCCTCCACTTT
CDR3 protein: CASSLGGGTDYNSPLHF
D gene: .
J gene: TRBJ1-6
V gene: TRBV7-9
clone size: once

CDR3 DNA: TGTGCCAGCAGCTTGGTTGGGCGGGGGGGCCCGAAGGAGACCCAGTACTTC
CDR3 protein: CASSLVGRGGPKETQYF
D gene: TRBD2
J gene: TRBJ2-5
V gene: TRBV5-4
clone size: few

CDR3 DNA: TGCAGCGTTGGAGGACAGTTACGGGCTAGCTCCTACGAGCAGTACTTC
CDR3 protein: CSVGGQLRASSYEQYF
D gene: .
J gene: TRBJ2-7
V gene: TRBV29-1
clone size: .

CDR3 DNA: TGTGCCAGCAGTGTCGCGGGGCGAGCGAACACCGGGGAGCTGTTTTTT
CDR3 protein: CASSVAGRANTGELFF
D gene: .
J gene: TRBJ2-2
V gene: TRBV25-1
clone size: .